This T cell receptor (beta chain) was recovered during a study of shared clonotypes between healthy human individuals. Notes on the study in general: The donor pool, a small one, limited the genetic and exposure-history diversity represented. The naive CD4 repertoires of a handful of donors were compared, and around 5.1% of clonotypes were shared.

On this clone itself: Its antigen is not identified.

Some clones are missing from TCRdb's copy, which holds only in-frame ones; the method was immunoSEQ multiplex PCR. The data hold roughly 700,000 clones, with about 90% observed a single time. Germline V gene lookup returns CDR1 SGHAT and CDR2 FQNNGV. This CDR3 comprises 14 residues. Between the trimmed V and J ends, which lost 1 base and 7 bases, there was a span of 10 bases. The clonotype comes from a man aged 18-30 years in good health. Some clones in this sample may be carry-over from other donors' samples. V usage is TRBV11-2 and J usage is TRBJ2-2; TRBD1 is a possible D gene (5 bases). Sequenced sample: memory CD8+ T cells from PBMCs. Subset meaning: CD45RO+ cells pooled with CCR7-negative TemRA cells. The CDR3 loop reads CASSLVRGFGELFF. As DNA, the CDR3 is TGTGCCAGCAGCTTAGTAAGGGGTTTCGGGGAGCTGTTTTTT.